A selection of T cell receptor beta chains follows, all from one sample in a study of blood T cell repertoires in COVID-19. Using immunoSEQ multiplex PCR, the repertoire was profiled, and TCRdb retains in-frame clones only, with some absent. The sample holds a few hundred thousand clones, about 85% seen once. Sample: peripheral blood. These receptors all come from a man aged 25-40 years with active or convalescent COVID-19. Both conserved end residues are part of each CDR3. Each record gives: clone size, D gene, V gene, J gene, CDR3 DNA, CDR3 protein. D genes are given only for firm matches. Only part of the rows carry a size: once, few, many, or a class if the clone is expanded.

size: NA
D: NA
V: TRBV5-6
J: TRBJ1-4
DNA: TGTGCCAGCAGCCCGAGAGGTTGGTCTGAAAAACTGTTTTTT
CDR3: CASSPRGWSEKLFF

size: NA
D: TRBD1
V: TRBV6-1
J: TRBJ1-2
DNA: TGTGCCAGCAGCGGGACAGGGGCTTATTATGGCTACACCTTC
CDR3: CASSGTGAYYGYTF

size: NA
D: TRBD2
V: TRBV9
J: TRBJ2-3
DNA: TGTGCCAGCAGCGTGAGCGGGGGGGCTAGCACAGATACGCAGTATTTT
CDR3: CASSVSGGASTDTQYF

size: NA
D: TRBD1
V: TRBV7-9
J: TRBJ1-2
DNA: TGTGCCAGCAGCTCACTCCAGGGGGCGCAAAATGGCTACACCTTC
CDR3: CASSSLQGAQNGYTF

size: once
D: NA
V: TRBV5-8
J: TRBJ1-5
DNA: TGTGCCAGCAGCACGCCCAGGGATAGTAGCAATCAGCCCCAGCATTTT
CDR3: CASSTPRDSSNQPQHF

size: NA
D: NA
V: TRBV11-2
J: TRBJ2-1
DNA: TGTGCCAGCACCGACGGGGGAGCTGAGCAGTTCTTC
CDR3: CASTDGGAEQFF

size: NA
D: TRBD1
V: TRBV7-2
J: TRBJ1-2
DNA: TGTGCCAGCAGCTCAACAACAGGGGCCTATGGCTACACCTTC
CDR3: CASSSTTGAYGYTF

size: once
D: TRBD1
V: TRBV28
J: TRBJ1-5
DNA: TGTGCCAGCAGCAGGGGGGCGTACAATCAGCCCCAGCATTTT
CDR3: CASSRGAYNQPQHF

size: NA
D: NA
V: TRBV28
J: TRBJ1-2
DNA: TGTGCCACCTTGAGCGTCGGCTACACCTTC
CDR3: CATLSVGYTF

size: NA
D: NA
V: TRBV18
J: TRBJ2-7
DNA: TGTGCCAGCTCACCTGCTCGCAGAGGGCACGAGCAGTACTTC
CDR3: CASSPARRGHEQYF

size: few
D: NA
V: TRBV7-2
J: TRBJ2-3
DNA: TGTGCCAGCAGCGAACGGCGGGGTACAGATACGCAGTATTTT
CDR3: CASSERRGTDTQYF

size: NA
D: NA
V: TRBV7-9
J: TRBJ2-7
DNA: TGTGCCAGCAGCTTCCGACCCGAGGGCGAGCAGTACTTC
CDR3: CASSFRPEGEQYF

size: NA
D: NA
V: TRBV24-1
J: TRBJ1-5
DNA: TGTGCCACCAGTGAATCGTCAGGGGGCAATCAGCCCCAGCATTTT
CDR3: CATSESSGGNQPQHF

size: NA
D: NA
V: TRBV27
J: TRBJ2-7
DNA: TGTGCCAGCGGGCGTCTAGGGGACGAGCAGTACTTC
CDR3: CASGRLGDEQYF

size: NA
D: NA
V: TRBV18
J: TRBJ1-1
DNA: TGTGCCAGCTCAGGCCAGGCAAGCACTGAAGCTTTCTTT
CDR3: CASSGQASTEAFF

size: NA
D: NA
V: TRBV5-1
J: TRBJ1-4
DNA: TGCGCCAGCAGCCCCGAAACAGGGTGGAGGGAAAAACTGTTTTTT
CDR3: CASSPETGWREKLFF

size: NA
D: NA
V: TRBV5-1
J: TRBJ1-6
DNA: TGCGCCAGCAGCTTTACGGCGCGGGATAATTCACCCCTCCACTTT
CDR3: CASSFTARDNSPLHF

size: NA
D: NA
V: TRBV6-2/TRBV6-3
J: TRBJ2-3
DNA: TGTGCCAGCAGTTACCCAGGACTAATGGGCACAGATACGCAGTATTTT
CDR3: CASSYPGLMGTDTQYF

size: NA
D: TRBD2
V: TRBV29-1
J: TRBJ2-1
DNA: TGCAGCGTTGCATCCATGGCCGGGACTACGAATGAGCAGTTCTTC
CDR3: CSVASMAGTTNEQFF

size: NA
D: NA
V: TRBV7-8
J: TRBJ1-2
DNA: TGTGCCAGCAGCTTACGGGGAGGTAATGGCTACACCTTC
CDR3: CASSLRGGNGYTF

size: NA
D: NA
V: TRBV4-1
J: TRBJ2-1
DNA: TGCGCCAGCAGCCAAGATCCAAACAATGAGCAGTTCTTC
CDR3: CASSQDPNNEQFF

size: NA
D: NA
V: TRBV7-9
J: TRBJ2-1
DNA: TGTGCCAGCAGCCAACCTAGTGATGAGCAGTTCTTC
CDR3: CASSQPSDEQFF

size: once
D: NA
V: TRBV5-3
J: TRBJ1-5
DNA: TGTGCCAGAAGCTTGCGGGGGGCCCTGGGAGGCAATCAGCCCCAGCATTTT
CDR3: CARSLRGALGGNQPQHF

size: NA
D: TRBD2
V: TRBV3-1/TRBV3-2
J: TRBJ2-1
DNA: TGTGCCAGCAGCCCAAGCGGGAGCTCCTACAATGAGCAGTTCTTC
CDR3: CASSPSGSSYNEQFF

size: NA
D: TRBD1
V: TRBV19
J: TRBJ1-3
DNA: TGTGCCAGTAGTACCAGGACAGGTACTGGAAACACCATATATTTT
CDR3: CASSTRTGTGNTIYF

size: NA
D: NA
V: TRBV7-2
J: TRBJ2-4
DNA: TGTGCCAGCAGCAGCAGGACAGACTATCTAGCCAAAAACATTCAGTACTTC
CDR3: CASSSRTDYLAKNIQYF

size: NA
D: NA
V: TRBV5-8
J: TRBJ2-3
DNA: TGTGCCAGCAGCTTCTATGGGGGGCTAGCGGACACAGATACGCAGTATTTT
CDR3: CASSFYGGLADTDTQYF

size: NA
D: NA
V: TRBV18
J: TRBJ2-1
DNA: TGTGCCAGCTCACCACTTAGCCTCAGCTCCTACAATGAGCAGTTCTTC
CDR3: CASSPLSLSSYNEQFF

size: once
D: TRBD1
V: TRBV10-3
J: TRBJ1-1
DNA: TGTGCCATCAGGGGTGCTGGGACAGCGATTACTGAAGCTTTCTTT
CDR3: CAIRGAGTAITEAFF

size: NA
D: NA
V: TRBV29-1
J: TRBJ2-3
DNA: TGCAGCGTTGATTACTCAGATACGCAGTATTTT
CDR3: CSVDYSDTQYF

size: NA
D: NA
V: TRBV4-1
J: TRBJ1-1
DNA: TGCGCCAGCAGCCCGCTCTACACGGGTGGGGGGACTGAAGCTTTCTTT
CDR3: CASSPLYTGGGTEAFF